The present T cell receptor beta chain was sequenced within a study of T-cell memory formation after mild COVID-19. In its sample, this clonotype was seen a few times. Its target is not known. Overall study findings and caveats: Some clones that responded turned up in pre-infection memory, which suggests that cross-reactive memory joined in. The study found balanced CD4/CD8 in clones contracting day 15 to 85 and a CD4+ lean in later expanders.

Germline loops: CDR1 SEHNR, CDR2 FQNEAQ (reference sequence). Trimming stripped 5 bases from V and 4 bases from J, with 12 bases between. CDR3 length: 13 residues. Using constant-segment primers, 5'RACE produced TCR alpha and TCR beta cDNA libraries carrying sample barcodes and UMIs. TCRdb processed the 5' RACE reads anew with MiXCR; each CDR3 protein has one entry. Here the sample spans 400,000 to 450,000 distinct CDR3 sequences, around 17% being singletons. The genes are TRBV7-9 and TRBJ2-7; D is uncertain. The receptor comes from a man between 18 and 35 years old who had mild COVID-19 (a few samples of this study predate the infection). Cell type and time point are not known. Sequencing was performed on PBMCs or a T cell subset sorted from them (not recorded which). In DNA form, the CDR3 reads TGTGCCAGCAGCCCCGGTCACTGGTACGAGCAGTACGTC. Translated: CASSPGHWYEQYV.